Below, 9 T cell receptor beta chains from the same sample are listed, as sequenced in a study of chemoradiotherapy in HPV16-positive cancers. Clones were sequenced by immunoSEQ multiplex PCR, and TCRdb holds only the in-frame ones, with some missing. This table holds 25,000 to 35,000 clones, more than 70% found once. Sequenced here: blood, sampled from a patient who underwent chemoradiotherapy. The receptor set was obtained from a human donor with HPV-associated anogenital cancer.

In this sample, this clone turned up once. The chain has TRBV28 and TRBJ1-1, with TRBD1 matching over 7 bases. V trimming: 7 bases; J trimming: 2 bases; junction bases outside the gene matches: 7. The V gene's germline CDR1 is MDHEN and CDR2 SYDVKM. The CDR3 runs to 14 residues. CDR3 in amino acids: CASTWTGRNTEAFF. CDR3 bases: TGTGCCAGCACCTGGACAGGTCGTAACACTGAAGCTTTCTTT.

The rearrangement joins TRBV27 to TRBJ1-2; unclear D gene. V dropped 6 bases and J dropped 5 bases, with 19 bases sitting between them. Germline assignment: CDR1 MNHEY and CDR2 SMNVEV (reference sequence). This CDR3 contains 15 residues. The chain's CDR3 is CASRPTMGSLYGYTF. DNA for the CDR3: TGTGCCAGCAGACCCACTATGGGCAGTCTATATGGCTACACCTTC.

This clone was observed once. The chain is built from TRBV7-2 and TRBJ2-5, with 12 bases that match TRBD2. Germline CDR1 and CDR2: SGHTA and FQGNSA. The CDR3 runs 16 residues. J gave up 2 bases and V 3 bases, and 4 bases lay outside the gene matches. The DNA for the CDR3 is TGTGCCAGCAGCTTTGCTAGCGGGGGGGTTCAAGAGACCCAGTACTTC. Encoded protein: CASSFASGGVQETQYF.

The chain links TRBV18 to TRBJ1-5, with D possibly being TRBD1 (6 bases). Trimming stripped 2 bases from V and 0 bases from J, with 20 bases between. The CDR3 covers 19 residues. The germline CDR1 and CDR2 sequences are KGHSH and LQKENI. In DNA form, the CDR3 reads TGTGCCAGCTCACCAAGCACTGGGGGGCTCGACCTTAGCAATCAGCCCCAGCATTTT. It translates to CASSPSTGGLDLSNQPQHF.

The V and J genes are TRBV2 and TRBJ2-5; TRBD1 matches 7 bases. The germline V gene has CDR1 SNHLY and CDR2 FYNNEI. This CDR3 comprises 17 residues. V lost 0 bases to trimming and J lost 5 bases; unmatched junction nucleotides: 12. CDR3 DNA: TGTGCCAGCAGTGAAGCGAGACAAACAGGGGTTGGGGAGACCCAGTACTTC. This gives the protein CASSEARQTGVGETQYF.

The V gene is TRBV11-2, the J gene TRBJ2-3, with a possible D match to TRBD2 (6 bases). Germline V gives CDR1 SGHAT, CDR2 FQNNGV. The germline V and J ends were trimmed by 5 bases and 1 base, with 10 bases remaining between them. CDR3 length: 14 residues. The chain's CDR3 is CASSPLAGTDTQYF. For the CDR3, the DNA is TGTGCCAGCAGCCCCTTAGCGGGCACAGATACGCAGTATTTT.

V is TRBV7-8 and J is TRBJ2-7; tentative D call: TRBD1 (6 bases). This CDR3 is built from 16 residues. The germline V gene has CDR1 SGHVS and CDR2 FQNEAQ. Trimming shortened V by 5 bases and J by 3 bases, and 20 bases separated the two germline ends. The CDR3 reads CASSPAGQSNNYEQYF. CDR3 nucleotides: TGTGCCAGCAGCCCGGCTGGACAGTCCAATAACTACGAGCAGTACTTC.

The V gene is TRBV5-4, the J gene TRBJ2-1; D gene ambiguous. Per the germline V gene, CDR1 is SGHNT and CDR2 is YYREEE (reference sequence). The CDR3 is 13 amino acids. Trimming left V 4 bases short and J 6 bases short, with 11 bases between. DNA of the CDR3: TGTGCCAGCAGCAGACGCGGATTCAATGAGCAGTTCTTC. Amino acid sequence: CASSRRGFNEQFF.

This chain links TRBV11-2 with TRBJ2-2, with a tentative D call TRBD1 (5 bases). V lost 5 bases, J lost 5 bases, and 12 bases lay in between. The CDR3 extends over 14 amino acids. In germline, CDR1 is SGHAT, CDR2 FQNNGV. CDR3 sequence reads: CASSRDQGTGELFF. For the CDR3, the DNA is TGTGCCAGCAGCCGTGACCAGGGTACCGGGGAGCTGTTTTTT.